Listed below are T cell receptor beta chains from one sample, sequenced in a study of T cell responses to AZD1222 COVID-19 vaccine. The protocol was immunoSEQ multiplex PCR, while the TCRdb copy is restricted to in-frame clones and leaves out a portion. The sample lists 200,000 or so clones; about 87% were seen once. Sample: peripheral blood, taken on day 0 of AZD1222 vaccination. These receptors were collected from an adult in good health. CDR3s include the opening cysteine and the closing phenylalanine or tryptophan. A D gene is named only where the DNA matches it firmly. Not all rows give a size; the values are once, few, many and, for expanded clones, a class.

j_call d_call v_call clone_size cdr3_nt cdr3_aa
TRBJ1-4 . TRBV5-1 . TGCGCCAGCAGCCCCGGCGGGAGCGATGAAAAACTGTTTTTT CASSPGGSDEKLFF
TRBJ2-3 . TRBV28 . TGTGCCAGCCCGCCGCCACGGGCCCCCCCAGATACGCAGTATTTT CASPPPRAPPDTQYF
TRBJ1-2 . TRBV5-8 . TGTGCCAGCAAACCCCGACGTTGGGAGCGCATCCTATTC CASKPRRWERILF
TRBJ2-1 . TRBV6-5 . TGTGCCAGCAGTTACGGCGCGAGCTCCTACAATGAGCAGTTCTTC CASSYGASSYNEQFF
TRBJ1-4 TRBD1 TRBV30 . TGTGCCTGGAGTGCTGGGACAGGGAGGACTGAAAAACTGTTTTTT CAWSAGTGRTEKLFF
TRBJ2-5 TRBD1 TRBV19 . TGTGCCAGTAGTATACCGCCGGGACAGACTGAAGAGACCCAGTACTTC CASSIPPGQTEETQYF
TRBJ1-2 . TRBV28 . TGTGCCAGCAGAGACAGCTCTGGCTATGGCTACACCTTC CASRDSSGYGYTF
TRBJ1-3 . TRBV6-5 . TGTGCCAGCAGTTACACAACCCTGGGTGGAAACACCATATATTTT CASSYTTLGGNTIYF
TRBJ1-2 . TRBV7-9 few TGTGCCAGCAGCTTAGTGGAGCAGTCCTATGGCTACACCTTC CASSLVEQSYGYTF
TRBJ2-1 TRBD2 TRBV5-1 . TGCGCCAGTAAAGGGACTACCATTTGGGGCAATGAGCAGTTCTTC CASKGTTIWGNEQFF
TRBJ1-6 . TRBV28 . TGTGCCAGCAGCTCCTACCCAGGCTCCTATAATTCACCCCTCCACTTT CASSSYPGSYNSPLHF
TRBJ2-7 . TRBV7-8 . TGTGCCAGCAGCCCCGGCGGTGGTGCGGAGTCCTACGAGCAGTACTTC CASSPGGGAESYEQYF
TRBJ2-7 TRBD1 TRBV4-3 . TGCGCCAGCAGCCAAGAAGCCGGGACAGGGGGCTACGAGCAGTACTTC CASSQEAGTGGYEQYF
TRBJ2-3 . TRBV5-1 . TGCGCCAGCACTTTTAGGGATTACACAGATACGCAGTATTTT CASTFRDYTDTQYF
TRBJ1-2 TRBD1 TRBV28 . TGTGCCAGCAGCTCCCCAGGGGGGCCTTACTATGGCTACACCTTC CASSSPGGPYYGYTF
TRBJ2-2 . TRBV10-3 . TGTGCCATCGGGGGGTACACCGGGGAGCTGTTTTTT CAIGGYTGELFF
TRBJ1-6 TRBD1 TRBV11-2 . TGTGCCAGCAGCTCCCGGACAGGGGGTAGCTCACCCCTCCACTTT CASSSRTGGSSPLHF
TRBJ1-1 TRBD1 TRBV19 . TGTGCCAGTAGTAAGACAGGGGGCACTGAAGCTTTCTTT CASSKTGGTEAFF
TRBJ2-5 TRBD1 TRBV10-3 . TGTGCCATCAGGCCGGGACAGGAGGAGACCCAGTACTTC CAIRPGQEETQYF
TRBJ1-3 . TRBV28 . TGTGCCACCGCCCGGGAGGTCGGAAACACCATATATTTT CATAREVGNTIYF
TRBJ1-2 . TRBV7-2 . TGTGCCAGCAGCCCAGACAGGTCCTATGGCTACACCTTC CASSPDRSYGYTF
TRBJ2-2 . TRBV28 . TGTGCCAGCAGTGAGACTGGGCAGGTCACCGGGGAGCTGTTTTTT CASSETGQVTGELFF
TRBJ2-2 . TRBV28 . TGTGCCAGCAGTTCTGGACAGTCCACCGGGGAGCTGTTTTTT CASSSGQSTGELFF
TRBJ1-2 . TRBV27 . TGTGCCAGCAGTCGGGCCGGCAGCTATGGCTACACCTTC CASSRAGSYGYTF
TRBJ1-2 . TRBV12-3/TRBV12-4 . TGTGCCAGCAGCCCGTTGAGGGAGGGTGGCTACACCTTC CASSPLREGGYTF